These T cell receptor beta chains were read from a single sample in a study of T cell responses to AZD1222 COVID-19 vaccine. This table comes from immunoSEQ multiplex PCR, and its TCRdb copy is limited to in-frame clones, with some not included. The sample yields about 78,000 clones, approximately 90% seen once. The starting material was peripheral blood, obtained 28 days after the second AZD1222 dose. All receptors derive from an adult who received the AZD1222 COVID-19 vaccine. Each CDR3 is given with its conserved first and last residue. A D gene is named only where the DNA matches it firmly. Expanded clones get a size class; other rows say once, few or many, or leave the size out.

>12|-|TRBJ1-2|-|TRBV11-3
TGTGCCAGCAGCCTCAGTAACTATGGCTACACCTTC
CASSLSNYGYTF
>13|-|TRBJ1-1|-|TRBV10-3
TGTGCCATCAGTGATTATGCGGGGACTGAAGCTTTCTTT
CAISDYAGTEAFF
>13|-|TRBJ2-1|-|TRBV3-1/TRBV3-2
TGTGCCAGCAGCCAAGCAAGGGGAGATGAGCAGTTCTTC
CASSQARGDEQFF
>17|-|TRBJ1-1|-|TRBV5-6
TGTGCCAGCAGCCTTGAGGGGAATGTACCGGATCGCTATGAAGCTTTCTTT
CASSLEGNVPDRYEAFF
>14|-|TRBJ2-6|-|TRBV5-5
TGTGCCAGCAGTCGTTCCGTCGGGGCCAACGTCCTGACTTTC
CASSRSVGANVLTF
>12|-|TRBJ2-1|-|TRBV5-1
TGCGCCAGCAGCTTGTCGAGACGCGGGGAGTTCTTC
CASSLSRRGEFF
>15|-|TRBJ1-4|-|TRBV7-3
TGTGCCAGCAGCTTATCCGGGAGATCTAATGAAAAACTGTTTTTT
CASSLSGRSNEKLFF
>12|-|TRBJ1-1|-|TRBV28
TGTGCCAGCAGTCCGACTAGCTTTGAAGCTTTCTTT
CASSPTSFEAFF
>14|TRBD2|TRBJ2-7|-|TRBV19
TGTGCCAGTAGTGGAGCACTAGCGGGAGCCGAGCAGTACTTC
CASSGALAGAEQYF
>15|-|TRBJ2-7|-|TRBV3-1/TRBV3-2
TGTGCCAGCAGCCAAGTCCGGGACCCAGGCTACGAGCAGTACTTC
CASSQVRDPGYEQYF
>13|-|TRBJ1-5|-|TRBV6-4
TGTGCCAGCAGTCAGGGGCGCAATCAGCCCCAGCATTTT
CASSQGRNQPQHF
>16|-|TRBJ2-2|once|TRBV7-3
TGTGCCAGCAGCTCGCCTAAAGGGGCGAACACCGGGGAGCTGTTTTTT
CASSSPKGANTGELFF
>13|-|TRBJ1-1|-|TRBV15
TGTGCCACCAGCAGAGCAGTGAACACTGAAGCTTTCTTT
CATSRAVNTEAFF
>13|-|TRBJ2-1|-|TRBV6-1
TGTGCCAGCAGTGATGAACTCTACAATGAGCAGTTCTTC
CASSDELYNEQFF
>13|-|TRBJ2-7|few|TRBV3-1/TRBV3-2
TGTGCCAGCAGTCGGGGGTATCCCTACGAGCAGTACTTC
CASSRGYPYEQYF
>15|-|TRBJ1-4|few|TRBV7-2
TGTGCCAGCAGCTTAGACCGAGTCCGGGGTGAAAAACTGTTTTTT
CASSLDRVRGEKLFF
>19|TRBD2|TRBJ2-5|-|TRBV27
TGTGCCAGCAGTTTAGGTTATTTCGGGGGGAGGGGCATACAAGAGACCCAGTACTTC
CASSLGYFGGRGIQETQYF
>13|-|TRBJ2-3|-|TRBV11-2
TGTGCCAGCAGCTTAGACGCTCCAGATACGCAGTATTTT
CASSLDAPDTQYF
>15|TRBD1|TRBJ1-2|-|TRBV5-4
TGTGCCAGCAGCTTGGAGGGACAGGGCACCTATGGCTACACCTTC
CASSLEGQGTYGYTF
>13|TRBD1|TRBJ1-5|-|TRBV12-3/TRBV12-4
TGTGCCAGCAGTTCCCGGACAGGACAGCCCCAGCATTTT
CASSSRTGQPQHF
>16|-|TRBJ1-5|-|TRBV19
TGTGCCAGTAGTCCGGGGGAAGGGTCAATCAATCAGCCCCAGCATTTT
CASSPGEGSINQPQHF
>15|-|TRBJ1-2|-|TRBV3-1/TRBV3-2
TGTGCCAGCAGCCAAGGGTATGAAGGGGGCTATGGCTACACCTTC
CASSQGYEGGYGYTF
>14|-|TRBJ1-6|-|TRBV9
TGTGCCAGCGCACGGACCTCGAGAGATTCACCCCTCCACTTT
CASARTSRDSPLHF
>16|-|TRBJ2-5|-|TRBV6-2/TRBV6-3
TGTGCCAGCAGTTACCCTTCTAGGGGAGGATTGGAGACCCAGTACTTC
CASSYPSRGGLETQYF
>17|-|TRBJ2-2|-|TRBV11-3
TGTGCCAGCAGCCCTAACCGGATTAGCGGATTAACCGGGGAGCTGTTTTTT
CASSPNRISGLTGELFF
>16|TRBD2|TRBJ2-3|-|TRBV24-1
TGTGCCACCACTGCCGGACTAGCGGGGGGCACAGATACGCAGTATTTT
CATTAGLAGGTDTQYF
>16|-|TRBJ1-6|-|TRBV6-1
TGTGCCAGCAGTGCCCCGGAAGGAGCACGGAATTCACCCCTCCACTTT
CASSAPEGARNSPLHF
>14|-|TRBJ1-1|-|TRBV7-7
TGTGCCAGCAGCTCGTACAGACAGACCTTTGAAGCTTTCTTT
CASSSYRQTFEAFF
>14|-|TRBJ2-1|-|TRBV6-5
TGTGCCAGCAGTTATAAGGGGGAATACAATGAGCAGTTCTTC
CASSYKGEYNEQFF
>14|-|TRBJ2-5|-|TRBV7-2
TGTGCCAGCAGCTTATTCTTCCCTCAAGAGACCCAGTACTTC
CASSLFFPQETQYF
>14|-|TRBJ2-7|-|TRBV11-3
TGTGCCAGCAGCTTGGGAAGGGGATCCTACGAGCAGTACTTC
CASSLGRGSYEQYF
>15|-|TRBJ1-6|-|TRBV10-3
TGTGCCATCAGTGCGTCAGGGAGGGATAATTCACCCCTCCACTTT
CAISASGRDNSPLHF
>14|-|TRBJ1-3|-|TRBV7-9
TGTGCCAGCAGCTTTGGACGCTCTGGAAACACCATATATTTT
CASSFGRSGNTIYF
>15|TRBD1|TRBJ2-7|-|TRBV6-2/TRBV6-3
TGTGCCAGCAGTTACTCAGGGACAGAGCTAGACGAGCAGTACTTC
CASSYSGTELDEQYF
>13|-|TRBJ1-2|-|TRBV9
TGTGCCAGCCGCCCGGGACCAAAGGGAGGCTACACCTTC
CASRPGPKGGYTF
>14|TRBD1|TRBJ1-5|-|TRBV6-5
TGTGCCAGCAAACGGGACAGTAGCAATCAGCCCCAGCATTTT
CASKRDSSNQPQHF
>15|-|TRBJ1-4|-|TRBV11-2
TGTGCCAGCAGCTCGCGCAGGGCTGGGGATGAAAAACTGTTTTTT
CASSSRRAGDEKLFF
>12|-|TRBJ1-2|-|TRBV12-5
TGTGCTAGTGGCCCGGGGGGGGCCGGCTACACCTTC
CASGPGGAGYTF
>12|-|TRBJ1-2|-|TRBV7-6
TGTGCCAGCAGCCCACTTGACTATGGCTACACCTTC
CASSPLDYGYTF
>15|-|TRBJ1-2|-|TRBV11-3
TGTGCCAGCAGCTTAGCACCTGGCGGACTTTATGGCTACACCTTC
CASSLAPGGLYGYTF
>15|-|TRBJ2-7|-|TRBV5-4
TGTGCCAGCAGCTTGGAAAGCCAGGGAAGCGGCGAGCAGTACTTC
CASSLESQGSGEQYF
>14|-|TRBJ2-2|-|TRBV14
TGTGCCAGCAGCCAAGTGAGGGAGCCCGGGGAGCTGTTTTTT
CASSQVREPGELFF
>13|TRBD2|TRBJ2-1|once|TRBV20-1
TGCAGTGCTAGTCCGGGGGGGCAAAGTGAGCAGTTCTTC
CSASPGGQSEQFF
>17|TRBD1|TRBJ1-3|-|TRBV10-3
TGTGCCATCAGTGCGGGACAGGGCTCTTACTCTGGAAACACCATATATTTT
CAISAGQGSYSGNTIYF
>16|-|TRBJ1-2|-|TRBV5-1
TGCGCCAGCAGCCCCGGCCGAAGACAGCACCTAGGAGGCTACACCTTC
CASSPGRRQHLGGYTF
>13|-|TRBJ1-2|-|TRBV3-1/TRBV3-2
TGTGCCAGCAGTCGAGGCCCACAGGAGGGCTACACCTTC
CASSRGPQEGYTF
>13|-|TRBJ1-4|once|TRBV14
TGTGCCAGCAGCCAAGATGTAGGTGAAAAACTGTTTTTT
CASSQDVGEKLFF
>15|-|TRBJ1-6|-|TRBV5-1
TGCGCCAGCAGCAGTTACGGGACAACAAATTCACCCCTCCACTTT
CASSSYGTTNSPLHF
>17|TRBD2|TRBJ2-2|-|TRBV5-6
TGTGCCAGCAGCTCCCTAGGCGGTAGCGGGAGAGCCGGGGAGCTGTTTTTT
CASSSLGGSGRAGELFF
>18|TRBD2|TRBJ2-3|-|TRBV6-2/TRBV6-3
TGTGCCAGCAGTTACTCGAGCGGGACCGTACGAGGTAGTAATACGCAGTATTTT
CASSYSSGTVRGSNTQYF
>13|-|TRBJ2-5|-|TRBV5-5
TGTGCCAGCAGCTTGTCACAGCAAGAGACCCAGTACTTC
CASSLSQQETQYF
>16|-|TRBJ1-3|-|TRBV5-1
TGCGCCAGCAGCTTGGAGGCTCCGGGCTCTGGAAACACCATATATTTT
CASSLEAPGSGNTIYF